The 22 T cell receptor beta chains reported below all come from one sample, sequenced in a study of vaccination effects on CD4 cells after COVID-19. What these receptors recognize is not known. Generated by immunoSEQ multiplex PCR, the TCRdb table keeps only in-frame clones and is missing some. This sample has under 40,000 clones, with almost 85% found just once. ViraFEST expansion of antigen-specific CD4+ T cells with viral peptide pools preceded sequencing. A roughly ten-day culture period preceded the isolation of CD4+ T cells. It was two doses of either the BNT162b2 or mRNA-1273 vaccine that participants received. The specimen was CD4+ T cells from PBMCs cultured with HCoV-NL63 spike peptides, collected after COVID-19 vaccination. The receptors originated from a human donor who received a COVID-19 vaccine. Some clones in this sample may be carry-over from other donors' samples.

J is TRBJ2-7 and V is TRBV28; D may match TRBD1 or TRBD2 (5 bases each). The CDR3 has 13 amino acids. Germline CDR1 is MDHEN and CDR2 is SYDVKM. V gave up 4 bases and J gave up 6 bases, with 13 bases separating them. CDR3 sequence: CASSSPAGTEQYV. The DNA for the CDR3 is TGTGCCAGCAGTTCCCCCGCAGGGACCGAGCAGTACGTC.

The J gene is TRBJ1-6, the V gene TRBV7-8; the D is unclear. V lost 1 base to trimming and J lost 9 bases, with 10 bases between them. In germline, CDR1 is SGHVS, CDR2 FQNEAQ. The CDR3 has 14 residues. The CDR3 is CASSLVDRGSPLHF. CDR3 nucleotide sequence: TGTGCCAGCAGCTTAGTAGATCGGGGTTCACCCCTCCACTTT.

This clone appeared once. The chain recombines TRBV2 with TRBJ2-4; TRBD1 might be the D (5 bases). The length of the CDR3 is 16 residues. The V and J ends lost 9 bases and 0 bases respectively, with 18 bases between them. CDR1 is SNHLY and CDR2 is FYNNEI in the germline V gene. CDR3 nucleotide sequence: TGTGCCAGTACTTATCAGGGAACACTAGCCAAAAACATTCAGTACTTC. It translates to CASTYQGTLAKNIQYF. Full variable domain (rest looked up from reference TRBV2 and TRBJ2-4): EPEVTQTPSHQVTQMGQEVILRCVPISNHLYFYWYRQILGQKVEFLVSFYNNEISEKSEIFDDQFSVERPDGSNFTLKIRSTKLEDSAMYFCASTYQGTLAKNIQYFGAGTRLSVL.

The V gene is TRBV5-1, the J gene TRBJ1-2; 8 bases map to TRBD1. This CDR3 spans 15 amino acids. V gave up 0 bases and J gave up 4 bases; unmatched junction bases: 5. The germline gives CDR1 SGHRS, CDR2 YFSETQ. CDR3 nucleotides: TGCGCCAGCAGCTTGGCAGGGGGCGACGTCTATGGCTACACCTTC. It yields the protein CASSLAGGDVYGYTF.

The chain combines TRBV7-9 with TRBJ2-7; D not resolved. Looked up from germline, CDR1 is SEHNR and CDR2 is FQNEAQ (reference sequence). The CDR3 spans 13 residues. Trimming removed 5 bases from V and 0 bases from J, with 8 bases in between. For the CDR3, the DNA is TGTGCCAGCAGCCTATCGCCCTCCTACGAGCAGTACGTC. The encoded protein is CASSLSPSYEQYV.

V usage is TRBV5-1 and J usage is TRBJ1-4; D gene ambiguous. The CDR3 is made up of 15 amino acids. V was shortened by 5 bases and J by 0 bases, with 11 bases between the two germline ends. Germline V lookup: CDR1 SGHRS, CDR2 YFSETQ. The CDR3, as DNA: TGCGCCAGCAGTCAGATCCCCACAACTAATGAAAAACTGTTTTTT. Protein sequence: CASSQIPTTNEKLFF.

V gene TRBV5-6 combines with J gene TRBJ1-4, with 9 bases lining up with TRBD1. The germline CDR1 and CDR2 sequences are SGHDT and YYEEEE. The J segment lost 6 bases and the V segment lost 2 bases, leaving 2 bases of the junction unmatched. This CDR3 comprises 14 residues. This chain's CDR3 is CASSFGDRDEKLFF. The CDR3 DNA follows: TGTGCCAGCAGCTTCGGGGACAGGGATGAAAAACTGTTTTTT.

The rearrangement uses TRBV7-9 and TRBJ1-3; a possible D gene is TRBD1 (6 bases). Deletions cut 4 bases from V and 1 base from J, with 14 bases between. Per the germline V gene, CDR1 is SEHNR and CDR2 is FQNEAQ (reference sequence). The CDR3 is 16 amino acids. The CDR3 region is CASSSRGSGSGNTIYF. The CDR3 DNA follows: TGTGCCAGCAGCTCCAGGGGTTCGGGTTCTGGAAACACCATATATTTT.

The chain employs TRBV5-1 and TRBJ2-7, with D possibly being TRBD2 (5 bases). Germline-derived CDR1 and CDR2 are SGHRS and YFSETQ. Trimming cost V 3 bases and J 5 bases, with 15 bases left between them. The CDR3 has 14 residues. The DNA of the CDR3 is TGCGCCAGCAGCTCAGGACTCCTCGGTAACGAGCAGTACGTC. It codes for CASSSGLLGNEQYV.

The V and J genes are TRBV2 and TRBJ1-1, with D unclear. Germline V gene data show CDR1 as SNHLY and CDR2 as FYNNEI. This CDR3 comprises 10 residues. V was pared by 7 bases and J by 11 bases, with 11 bases between. Here the CDR3 reads CASKGMAAFF. The CDR3 DNA reads as TGTGCCAGCAAAGGGATGGCGGCTTTCTTT.

This rearrangement joins TRBV3-1 (or the pseudogene TRBV3-2) to TRBJ2-2; 9 nucleotides line up with TRBD2. There are 20 residues in the CDR3. V shed 2 bases and J 0 bases; nucleotides not matched to a gene: 13. CDR1 and CDR2 (germline): LGHDT, YNNKEL (reference sequence). For the CDR3, the DNA is TGTGCCAGCAGCCAAACCTTTTCAGCGGGGGGCGCCACGAACACCGGGGAGCTGTTTTTT. This translates into CASSQTFSAGGATNTGELFF.

V usage is TRBV18 and J usage is TRBJ2-5; 8 positions match TRBD2. Germline loops: CDR1 KGHSH, CDR2 LQKENI. The trim removed 6 bases at V and 2 bases at J, leaving 8 bases unmatched. The length of the CDR3 is 15 residues. This CDR3 reads CASSRSAGVQETQYF. The DNA for the CDR3 is TGTGCCAGCTCCCGTTCAGCGGGGGTGCAAGAGACCCAGTACTTC. The full variable domain, in which reference TRBV18 and TRBJ2-5 provide the parts outside the CDR3, is NAGVMQNPRHLVRRRGQEARLRCSPMKGHSHVYWYRQLPEEGLKFMVYLQKENIIDESGMPKERFSAEFPKEGPSILRIQQVVRGDSAAYFCASSRSAGVQETQYFGPGTRLLVL.

The chain joins TRBV24-1 to TRBJ1-5, with D unresolved. Germline V CDR1 and CDR2: KGHDR, SFDVKD. This CDR3 has 14 residues. The ends were cut back, 7 bases at V and 3 bases at J, with 12 bases in the middle. The CDR3 bases are TGTGCCACCAGCCCCGGGAGGGTCAATCAGCCCCAGCATTTT. Its translation: CATSPGRVNQPQHF.

V and J are TRBV18 and TRBJ2-2, with D hard to call. CDR3 length: 16 residues. The germline V and J ends were trimmed by 0 bases and 4 bases, with 12 bases remaining between them. In germline, CDR1 is KGHSH, CDR2 LQKENI. The CDR3 nucleotides read TGTGCCAGCTCACCACCGGCCTTCCTAAGCACCGGGGAGCTGTTTTTT. Its translation is CASSPPAFLSTGELFF.

This clone was recorded a few times. This chain uses TRBV6-2 or TRBV6-3 with TRBJ1-6; the match to TRBD1 covers 8 bases. CDR1 and CDR2 (germline): MNHEY, SVGEGT. This CDR3 has 14 residues. Germline trimming cut 4 bases from V and 7 bases from J; bases unmatched to any gene: 3. The CDR3 DNA follows: TGTGCCAGCAGTTGGACAGGGAGAAATTCACCCCTCCACTTT. This translates into CASSWTGRNSPLHF.

This rearrangement joins TRBV9 to TRBJ1-2; no definite D call. In germline, CDR1 is SGDLS, CDR2 YYNGEE. CDR3 length: 21 amino acids. Trimming cost V 1 base and J 2 bases, with 30 bases left between them. The CDR3 sequence is CASSVLVNPTPQQVRNYGYTF. For the CDR3, the DNA is TGTGCCAGCAGCGTACTAGTGAATCCAACCCCCCAACAAGTAAGAAACTATGGCTACACCTTC.

The chain couples TRBV3-1 (or the pseudogene TRBV3-2) to TRBJ2-1; 7 bases are shared with TRBD2. Germline V CDR1 and CDR2: LGHDT, YNNKEL (reference sequence). Unmatched junction bases numbered 1, after V lost 0 bases and J lost 2 bases. This CDR3 has 15 amino acids. This CDR3 is CASSQDGTTYNEQFF. In DNA, the CDR3 is TGTGCCAGCAGCCAAGATGGGACTACCTACAATGAGCAGTTCTTC.

The chain links TRBV4-2 to TRBJ1-6; the match to TRBD1 covers 9 bases. The V segment lost 4 bases and the J segment 7 bases; nucleotides outside the gene matches: 8. This CDR3 is 16 amino acids long. The germline V gene encodes CDR1 LGHNA and CDR2 YNFKEQ. The CDR3 loop reads CASSRFGQGLNSPLHF. The CDR3 coding sequence is TGTGCCAGCAGCCGCTTCGGACAGGGGTTAAATTCACCCCTCCACTTT.

J is TRBJ2-2 and V is TRBV5-1; tentatively, D is TRBD1 or TRBD2 (6 bases each). Trimming took 7 bases from V and 2 from J, leaving 12 bases between them. The CDR3 sequence is 14 residues long. Germline V gene sequence: CDR1 SGHRS, CDR2 YFSETQ. DNA of the CDR3: TGCGCCAGCCGAACCGGGGGCAACACCGGGGAGCTGTTTTTT. Protein: CASRTGGNTGELFF.

The V and J genes are TRBV6-6 and TRBJ2-3; 8 bases align to TRBD2. Germline assignment: CDR1 MNHNY and CDR2 SVGAGI (reference sequence). Trimming at V came to 4 bases and at J to 5 bases, leaving 8 bases not matched to a gene. The CDR3 is made up of 15 amino acids. Here the CDR3 DNA reads TGTGCCAGCAGTTCCTACGGGGGGGCCGAAGATACGCAGTATTTT. Its protein product is CASSSYGGAEDTQYF.

The rearrangement uses TRBV6-2 or TRBV6-3 and TRBJ1-1, with unresolved D. The germline V gene has CDR1 MNHEY and CDR2 SVGEGT. Trimming took 2 bases from V and 6 from J, leaving 7 bases between them. The CDR3 is 12 amino acids. The CDR3, as DNA: TGTGCCAGCAGTTACCTATGGGCTGAAGCTTTCTTT. It yields the protein CASSYLWAEAFF.

This clone was counted a few times. The chain uses TRBV18 and TRBJ1-3, with 8 bases lining up with TRBD1. V lost 3 bases and J lost 1; bases outside the gene matches: 5. This CDR3 contains 16 residues. Germline-derived CDR1 and CDR2 are KGHSH and LQKENI. In DNA, the CDR3 is TGTGCCAGCTCACCCAGGACAGGGAAGTCTGGAAACACCATATATTTT. Protein product: CASSPRTGKSGNTIYF.